The sequence of this TCR beta chain was determined in a study of vaccination and CD4 T cells after COVID-19. About the study: Convalescents were six males and four females, two of them Hispanic. The authors gave control cultures a CEFX pool, an HIV-1 Nef pool, or no peptide.

Treatment specified: 10-day PBMC culture with coronavirus spike peptide pools or control peptides (ViraFEST assay). ViraFEST grew antigen-specific T cells using peptide pools, then sequenced TCRs. Cultured CD4+ T cell DNA underwent sequencing with the Oncomine TCR Beta short-read assay. DNA came from CD4+ T cells after culture. One entry per CDR3 protein results from TCRdb running MiXCR on the PCR reads. Of around 10,000 distinct CDR3 sequences in the sample, 64% were seen once. In the case of this clonotype: Its specificity is not known.

The CDR3 has 14 amino acids. Germline CDR1 DFQATT, CDR2 SNEGSKA (reference sequence). The J segment lost 0 bases and the V segment lost 5 bases, leaving 6 bases of the junction unmatched. The material sequenced was CD4+ T cells from blood, cultured in vitro. This receptor was obtained from a human donor who had recovered from COVID-19. The chain is built from TRBV20-1 and TRBJ1-1; TRBD1 matches 7 bases. CDR3 sequence: CSAAGQSMNTEAFF. CDR3 bases: TGCAGTGCTGCGGGACAGAGCATGAACACTGAAGCTTTCTTT.